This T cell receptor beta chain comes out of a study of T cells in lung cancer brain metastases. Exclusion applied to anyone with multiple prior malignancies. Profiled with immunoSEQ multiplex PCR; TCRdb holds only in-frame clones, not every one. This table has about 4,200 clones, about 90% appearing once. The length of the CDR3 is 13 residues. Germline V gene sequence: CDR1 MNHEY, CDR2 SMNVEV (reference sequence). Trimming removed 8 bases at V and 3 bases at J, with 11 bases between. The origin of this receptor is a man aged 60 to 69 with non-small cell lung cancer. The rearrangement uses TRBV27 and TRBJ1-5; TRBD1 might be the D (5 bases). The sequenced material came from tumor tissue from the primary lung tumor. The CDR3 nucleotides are TGTGCCAGCGGGGACCGACTCAATCAGCCCCAGCATTTT. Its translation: CASGDRLNQPQHF.